Below, 11 T cell receptor beta chains from the same sample are listed, as sequenced in a study of shared clonotypes between healthy human individuals. TCRdb's table, derived via immunoSEQ multiplex PCR, lists solely in-frame clones and lacks some. The sample carries approximately 500,000 clones, about four fifths recorded once. The sample consisted of PBMCs. All receptors derive from a woman in her forties in good health. Some clones in this sample may be carry-over from other donors' samples.

The rearrangement joins TRBV5-1 to TRBJ2-3; tentatively, D is TRBD1 or TRBD2 (5 bases each). Germline CDR1 is SGHRS and CDR2 is YFSETQ. CDR3 length equals 16 residues. Trimming pared 0 bases from V and 2 bases from J, leaving 13 bases between. CDR3 sequence (DNA): TGCGCCAGCAGCTTGGGCCGGGACCCGTCCACAGATACGCAGTATTTT. It encodes CASSLGRDPSTDTQYF.

The chain joins TRBV5-4 to TRBJ2-3; no clear D. The V end lost 2 bases, the J end lost 0 bases, and 7 bases lay between the germline ends. The CDR3 contains 14 residues. In germline, CDR1 is SGHNT, CDR2 YYREEE (reference sequence). CDR3 protein: CASSFPDSTDTQYF. DNA for the CDR3: TGTGCCAGCAGCTTTCCCGACAGCACAGATACGCAGTATTTT.

DNA of the CDR3: TGTGCCACACAGGGGACCCCCTACGAGCAGTACTTC. This translates into CATQGTPYEQYF. The gene calls are TRBV28 and TRBJ2-7, with 7 positions matching TRBD1. The CDR3 has 12 residues. CDR1 and CDR2 from the germline V gene are MDHEN and SYDVKM. V was pared by 10 bases and J by 2 bases, with 5 bases of the junction left unmatched.

The chain employs TRBV4-1 and TRBJ2-2, with D possibly being TRBD2 (6 bases). Trimming pared 0 bases from V and 5 bases from J, leaving 13 bases between. The CDR3 length is 16 residues. Germline V gene data show CDR1 as MGHRA and CDR2 as YSYEKL. CDR3 nucleotides: TGCGCCAGCAGCCAAGATTCGGGAGTGGGGACCGGGGAGCTGTTTTTT. Its protein product is CASSQDSGVGTGELFF.

This rearrangement joins TRBV28 to TRBJ2-5; D is tentatively TRBD1 or TRBD2 (5 bases each). V gave up 5 bases and J gave up 0 bases, with 10 bases separating them. The length of the CDR3 is 14 residues. Germline CDR1 reads MDHEN; CDR2 reads SYDVKM. The CDR3 DNA follows: TGTGCCAGCAGTCCCTGGGGGTACCAAGAGACCCAGTACTTC. This encodes CASSPWGYQETQYF.

The genes are TRBV28 and TRBJ1-2, with unresolved D. The V end was cut by 3 bases, the J end by 5 bases, with 7 bases between. The CDR3 extends over 12 amino acids. Germline CDR1 is MDHEN and CDR2 is SYDVKM. The CDR3 nucleotides are TGTGCCAGCAGTTTTACGGGATATGGCTACACCTTC. Its protein is CASSFTGYGYTF.

The chain uses TRBV5-4 and TRBJ1-1, with a weak D call TRBD1 (5 bases). Trimming pared 5 bases from V and 2 bases from J, leaving 13 bases between. The germline gives CDR1 SGHNT, CDR2 YYREEE (reference sequence). The CDR3 has 14 amino acids. The CDR3 coding sequence is TGTGCCAGCAGGGGGGACCCGGATAACACTGAAGCTTTCTTT. Its protein is CASRGDPDNTEAFF.

The V and J genes are TRBV5-1 and TRBJ1-1, with 7 bases fitting TRBD1. CDR3 size: 16 residues. Germline loops: CDR1 SGHRS, CDR2 YFSETQ. V lost 0 bases, J lost 5 bases, and 10 bases stayed unmatched. The CDR3 spells CASSLGMAGGETEAFF. The CDR3 DNA reads TGCGCCAGCAGCTTGGGTATGGCAGGGGGGGAGACTGAAGCTTTCTTT.

There are many counts of this clone. This specimen includes other DNA sequences encoding the same CDR3. The chain couples TRBV7-2 to TRBJ2-3; D might be TRBD2 (5 bases). This CDR3 is 12 amino acids long. Trimming took 4 bases from V and 4 from J, leaving 6 bases between them. The germline V gene encodes CDR1 SGHTA and CDR2 FQGNSA. CDR3 sequence: CASSYSADTQYF. In DNA form, the CDR3 reads TGTGCCAGCAGCTATAGCGCAGATACGCAGTATTTT.

The V call is TRBV19, the J call TRBJ2-5; 10 bases are a match to TRBD1. The CDR3 contains 15 residues. Trimming at V came to 1 base and at J to 5 bases, leaving 4 bases not matched to a gene. The V gene's germline CDR1 is LNHDA and CDR2 SQIVND (reference sequence). The CDR3 here is CASSIGQGAGETQYF. The CDR3, as DNA: TGTGCCAGTAGTATAGGACAGGGGGCCGGTGAGACCCAGTACTTC.

A single count supports this clone. The chain uses TRBV11-3 and TRBJ2-5; TRBD2 might be the D (6 bases). The germline V gene has CDR1 SGHNT and CDR2 YENEEA. CDR3 length: 17 amino acids. With 3 bases removed from V and 7 bases from J, the gap between germline ends came to 24 bases. CDR3 sequence: CASSFSPEGGFGGTQYF. CDR3 bases: TGTGCCAGCAGCTTTTCCCCGGAGGGAGGATTCGGGGGGACCCAGTACTTC.